These 4 T cell receptor beta chains came from one sample sequenced in a study of shared clonotypes between healthy human individuals. CD45RO-negative CD8 cells positively selected for CCR7 made up the naive population, which excluded terminally differentiated effector memory CD45RA+ cells. Profiling relied on immunoSEQ multiplex PCR, and the TCRdb table lists in-frame clones only, not all of them. The sample gives about 680,000 clones, 92% of which show up once; approximately 22% is in the top ten. The sample was naive CD8+ T cells sorted from blood. The receptors here all came from a man aged 25-45 years in good health.

The chain links TRBV5-6 to TRBJ1-1; 9 bases map to TRBD1. V shed 4 bases and J 6 bases; nucleotides not matched to a gene: 4. CDR1 and CDR2 (germline): SGHDT, YYEEEE. The CDR3 spans 13 residues. CDR3 coding DNA: TGTGCCAGCAGCCGGGGGACAGGGCCTGAAGCTTTCTTT. The encoded protein is CASSRGTGPEAFF.

V and J are TRBV5-5 and TRBJ2-1; TRBD2 matches 7 bases. The V gene's germline CDR1 is SGHKS and CDR2 YYEKEE (reference sequence). This CDR3 is 14 amino acids long. The V segment lost 4 bases and the J segment 8 bases; nucleotides outside the gene matches: 9. CDR3 coding DNA: TGTGCCAGCAGCCTAGGGGAGGGGTTCGATGAGCAGTTCTTC. It translates to CASSLGEGFDEQFF.

V usage is TRBV27 and J usage is TRBJ1-1; D possibly corresponds to TRBD1 (6 bases). Trimming stripped 2 bases from V and 1 base from J, with 11 bases between. CDR3 length equals 15 residues. Germline CDR1 is MNHEY and CDR2 is SMNVEV (reference sequence). The DNA of the CDR3 is TGTGCCAGCAGTTTAGGGGTACAGGGGAACACTGAAGCTTTCTTT. Amino acids: CASSLGVQGNTEAFF.

Only one count was recorded for this clone. The rearrangement links TRBV29-1 to TRBJ2-1; the match to TRBD2 covers 9 bases. CDR1 is SQVTM, CDR2 ANQGSEA, per germline. V lost 2 bases, J lost 6 bases, and 11 bases stayed unmatched. The CDR3 runs to 16 residues. CDR3 region: CSVERVAGVWVNEQFF. CDR3 nucleotides: TGCAGCGTTGAAAGGGTAGCGGGAGTTTGGGTCAATGAGCAGTTCTTC.